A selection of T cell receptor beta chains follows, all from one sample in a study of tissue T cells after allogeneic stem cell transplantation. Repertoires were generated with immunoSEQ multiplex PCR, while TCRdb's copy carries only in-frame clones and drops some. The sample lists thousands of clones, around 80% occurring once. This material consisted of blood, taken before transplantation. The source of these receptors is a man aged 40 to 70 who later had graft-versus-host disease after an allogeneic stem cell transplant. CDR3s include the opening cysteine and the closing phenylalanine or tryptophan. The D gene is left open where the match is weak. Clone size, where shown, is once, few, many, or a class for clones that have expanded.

DNA: TGTGCCAGCAGTTCGCGGGAGGGGGACCCCTCCACAGATACGCAGTATTTT
CDR3: CASSSREGDPSTDTQYF
V: TRBV28
size: -
D: TRBD2
J: TRBJ2-3

DNA: TGTGCCAGCAGCTGGAGAGGGGAGACCCAGTACTTC
CDR3: CASSWRGETQYF
V: TRBV5-4
size: few
D: -
J: TRBJ2-5

DNA: TGCGCCAGCCGAGTCCCGGGACAGGGGGATAAAAACATTCAGTACTTC
CDR3: CASRVPGQGDKNIQYF
V: TRBV10-2
size: -
D: TRBD1
J: TRBJ2-4

DNA: TGTGCCTGGAGAGTACAGGGGGCAAACACCATATATTTT
CDR3: CAWRVQGANTIYF
V: TRBV30
size: -
D: TRBD1
J: TRBJ1-3

DNA: TGCGCCAGCAGCTCGTCTAGCGGGGCCCAAGAGACCCAGTACTTC
CDR3: CASSSSSGAQETQYF
V: TRBV5-1
size: -
D: TRBD2
J: TRBJ2-5

DNA: TGCAGTGCTAGTTTGGGTGGAGTTTCCGAGCAGTACTTC
CDR3: CSASLGGVSEQYF
V: TRBV20-1
size: -
D: -
J: TRBJ2-7

DNA: TGTGCCAGCAGCCAACAGGGGGAATCACCCCTCCACTTT
CDR3: CASSQQGESPLHF
V: TRBV3-1/TRBV3-2
size: -
D: TRBD1
J: TRBJ1-6

DNA: TGTGCCAGCAGACCCGGGTCGGCAGGTCAGCCCCAGCATTTT
CDR3: CASRPGSAGQPQHF
V: TRBV2
size: -
D: -
J: TRBJ1-5

DNA: TGTGCCGCCGGGACAGGGGAAGAGACCCAGTACTTC
CDR3: CAAGTGEETQYF
V: TRBV10-3
size: -
D: TRBD1
J: TRBJ2-5

DNA: TGTGCCAGCTCACCACCGTCGGCAGGGGCGAGTGGGGCCAACGTCCTGACTTTC
CDR3: CASSPPSAGASGANVLTF
V: TRBV18
size: -
D: -
J: TRBJ2-6

DNA: TGCGCCAGCAGCCAAGTGACAGGGACTAATCAGCCCCAGCATTTT
CDR3: CASSQVTGTNQPQHF
V: TRBV4-1
size: -
D: TRBD1
J: TRBJ1-5